A selection of T cell receptor beta chains follows, all from one sample in a study of T cells in localized non-small cell lung cancer. Profiled with immunoSEQ multiplex PCR; TCRdb holds only in-frame clones, not every one. The profile shows around 31,000 clones, roughly 89% of them singletons. Sequenced here: peripheral blood, sampled before any cancer treatment. These receptors were obtained from a female donor over 55 with stage I lung adenocarcinoma. CDR3s include the opening cysteine and the closing phenylalanine or tryptophan. The order of the fields is D gene, clone size, V gene, J gene, CDR3 DNA, CDR3 protein. The D gene is left open where the match is weak. Size values are once, few and many counts, or a class for expanded clones, and some rows have none.

.	.	TRBV2	TRBJ1-4	TGTGCCAGCAGGCTCCTCTTGGGGGGCGTGAAAGTATCTAATGAAAAACTGTTTTTT	CASRLLLGGVKVSNEKLFF
TRBD2	.	TRBV19	TRBJ2-2	TGTGCCAGTAGACCCGGGACTAGCGACACCGGGGAGCTGTTTTTT	CASRPGTSDTGELFF
.	few	TRBV28	TRBJ1-2	TGTGCCAGCACTGAGCAGTTCGATGGCTACACCTTC	CASTEQFDGYTF
TRBD1	.	TRBV28	TRBJ1-4	TGTGCCAGCAGTCCATTGGGACAGGGGAGGGAAAAACTGTTTTTT	CASSPLGQGREKLFF
TRBD2	.	TRBV9	TRBJ2-3	TGTGCCAGCAATCCTAGCGGGAGGCCAGAGGATACGCAGTATTTT	CASNPSGRPEDTQYF
.	.	TRBV6-6	TRBJ1-4	TGTGCCAGCGGAACAGGGGAAAAACTGTTTTTT	CASGTGEKLFF
TRBD2	.	TRBV30	TRBJ2-2	TGTGCTCAAGCGGGGGCGCGGGACACCGGGGAGCTGTTTTTT	CAQAGARDTGELFF
TRBD1	.	TRBV6-1	TRBJ2-1	TGTGCCAGCAGTGAATGGGGACAGCATTCCAATGAGCAGTTCTTC	CASSEWGQHSNEQFF
TRBD1	few	TRBV30	TRBJ2-7	TGTGCCTGGAGTACTCAGGGGGCGGGGGAGCAGTACTTC	CAWSTQGAGEQYF
TRBD1	few	TRBV9	TRBJ1-1	TGTGCCAGCAGCGCTTTATCGGGCAGGGGGCTTGGTGAAGCTTTCTTT	CASSALSGRGLGEAFF
TRBD2	.	TRBV6-5	TRBJ2-1	TGTGCCAGCAGTTACTTCGGGACTAGCGGTAACAATGAGCAGTTCTTC	CASSYFGTSGNNEQFF
.	.	TRBV11-3	TRBJ2-2	TGTGCCAGCAGCCCACAAAATAAACGGACGGAGGAGCTGTTTTTT	CASSPQNKRTEELFF
TRBD1	.	TRBV7-9	TRBJ1-4	TGTGCCAGCAGCTCGGGACAGGGCGGAGCTGAAAAACTGTTTTTT	CASSSGQGGAEKLFF
.	once	TRBV5-6	TRBJ2-5	TGTGCCAGCAGCTTGGCTGGAATAGAGACCCAGTACTTC	CASSLAGIETQYF
.	.	TRBV28	TRBJ2-1	TGTGCCAGCAGTTTTCTCATTGCCTACAATGAGCAGTTCTTC	CASSFLIAYNEQFF
TRBD2	.	TRBV19	TRBJ2-1	TGTGCCAGTAGTCAGACTAGCGGGAGCTACAATGAGCAGTTCTTC	CASSQTSGSYNEQFF
.	.	TRBV7-6	TRBJ2-3	TGTGCCAGCAGCAGAGTAGTAGATACGCAGTATTTT	CASSRVVDTQYF
.	.	TRBV28	TRBJ1-3	TGTGCCAGCAGTTTAGTGAGGGAGGGTGGAAACACCATATATTTT	CASSLVREGGNTIYF
TRBD1	.	TRBV5-8	TRBJ1-1	TGTGCCAGCAGCTCCGGGACAGGGATGAACACTGAAGCTTTCTTT	CASSSGTGMNTEAFF
.	.	TRBV29-1	TRBJ2-7	TGCAGCGGGGGAACAAGCGGTACAGACTACGAGCAGTACTTC	CSGGTSGTDYEQYF
.	.	TRBV5-1	TRBJ2-5	TGCGCCAGCAGCTTTCGGCCCGCGGAGACCCAGTACTTC	CASSFRPAETQYF
.	.	TRBV5-4	TRBJ1-3	TGTGCCAGCAATTTCCGGGGCGCGGCTGGAAACACCATATATTTT	CASNFRGAAGNTIYF
.	.	TRBV5-1	TRBJ1-2	TGCGCCAGCAGCTTAGGGGGGGAAAACTATGGCTACACCTTC	CASSLGGENYGYTF
.	once	TRBV18	TRBJ1-1	TGTGCCAGCTCACGGGTCGCGGGGGAAAAAAACACTGAAGCTTTCTTT	CASSRVAGEKNTEAFF
.	.	TRBV4-3	TRBJ2-7	TGCGCCAGCAGCCAAGATTTCTACGAGACAGGGAGGAACGAGCAGTACTTC	CASSQDFYETGRNEQYF
.	once	TRBV5-4	TRBJ1-1	TGTGCCAGCAGCACCAAGACCGGGGCCGACACTGAAGCTTTCTTT	CASSTKTGADTEAFF
.	.	TRBV18	TRBJ2-7	TGTGCCAGCTCACCCGACAGCCACTACGAGCAGTACTTC	CASSPDSHYEQYF
.	.	TRBV5-1	TRBJ2-1	TGCGCCAGCAGCTTGGTGGGAGAACCCTACAATGAGCAGTTCTTC	CASSLVGEPYNEQFF
.	.	TRBV5-8	TRBJ2-1	TGTGCCAGCAGCTTGGAAGACTTCAAGGACAATGAGCAGTTCTTC	CASSLEDFKDNEQFF
.	.	TRBV5-6	TRBJ2-7	TGTGCCAGCAGCTCACCGGGCCACGAGCAGTACTTC	CASSSPGHEQYF
TRBD2	.	TRBV7-2	TRBJ2-7	TGTGCCAGCAGCTACCGGACTAGCGGGAGGAACGAGCAGTACTTC	CASSYRTSGRNEQYF
.	once	TRBV7-2	TRBJ1-1	TGTGCCAGCAGCCTTCGACAGGTTCGGACTGAAGCTTTCTTT	CASSLRQVRTEAFF
TRBD1	.	TRBV5-1	TRBJ2-7	TGCGCCAGCAGCCCAGGGACAGCGGAATACGAGCAGTACTTC	CASSPGTAEYEQYF
.	.	TRBV7-8	TRBJ2-3	TGTGCCAGCAGCTCGAGGGGGTATACGCAGTATTTT	CASSSRGYTQYF
TRBD1	.	TRBV7-2	TRBJ1-2	TGTGCCAGCAGCCTAGACAGGGGGGATGGCTACACCTTC	CASSLDRGDGYTF
TRBD1	.	TRBV7-2	TRBJ1-1	TGTGCCAGCAGCACAACAGGGGGTGATAGTATGGCTTTCTTT	CASSTTGGDSMAFF
TRBD2	.	TRBV28	TRBJ2-3	TGTGCCTGCGGGACTAGCGGGAGGATCACAGATACGCAGTATTTT	CACGTSGRITDTQYF
.	once	TRBV7-2	TRBJ1-4	TGTGCCAGCAGCTTAGATCGCCGACACGATAATGAAAAACTGTTTTTT	CASSLDRRHDNEKLFF
.	.	TRBV5-4	TRBJ1-4	TGTGCCAGCAGCTTGGGACAAGGGAAGGAAAAACTGTTTTTT	CASSLGQGKEKLFF
.	.	TRBV10-3	TRBJ1-2	TGTGCCATCAGTGAGTCTTCCGGGGATAACTATGGCTACACCTTC	CAISESSGDNYGYTF
.	.	TRBV28	TRBJ1-1	TGTGCCAGCAGTTGGTTGTGGGGGAACACTGAAGCTTTCTTT	CASSWLWGNTEAFF
.	.	TRBV30	TRBJ2-4	TGTGCCTGGAGTCCGACCACGGCAGGGGTCATTCAGTACTTC	CAWSPTTAGVIQYF
.	few	TRBV7-2	TRBJ2-2	TGTGCCAGCAGCCCGGTGGCAGCAGGCACCGGGGAGCTGTTTTTT	CASSPVAAGTGELFF
.	.	TRBV6-6	TRBJ1-1	TGTGCCAGCAGTTTAAACAGAGAAAACACTGAAGCTTTCTTT	CASSLNRENTEAFF
.	once	TRBV12-5	TRBJ2-7	TGTGCTAGTGGCCACTCCTACGAGCAGTACTTC	CASGHSYEQYF
.	.	TRBV25-1	TRBJ2-7	TGTGCCAGCAGTGAAATCGTCACAGGAAACTCCTACGAGCAGTACTTC	CASSEIVTGNSYEQYF
.	.	TRBV28	TRBJ1-2	TGTGCCAGCAGTATCGGGACATCTGGCTACACCTTC	CASSIGTSGYTF
.	once	TRBV7-2	TRBJ2-7	TGTGCCAGCAGCTTGGGGGTATTCCCCACCTACGAGCAGTACTTC	CASSLGVFPTYEQYF
.	.	TRBV28	TRBJ1-5	TGTGCCAGCAGACCTGGGGGTCCCCATCAGCCCCAGCATTTT	CASRPGGPHQPQHF
TRBD1	.	TRBV6-1	TRBJ1-3	TGTGCCAGCGAGACTACAGGGGATCCTGGAAACACCATATATTTT	CASETTGDPGNTIYF
TRBD2	.	TRBV7-2	TRBJ2-7	TGTGCCAGCAGCCCGAGAGCGGGATACTACGAGCAGTACTTC	CASSPRAGYYEQYF
.	.	TRBV4-1	TRBJ2-7	TGCGCCAGCAGCCAAGGGAGGGACTTCTACGAGCAGTACTTC	CASSQGRDFYEQYF